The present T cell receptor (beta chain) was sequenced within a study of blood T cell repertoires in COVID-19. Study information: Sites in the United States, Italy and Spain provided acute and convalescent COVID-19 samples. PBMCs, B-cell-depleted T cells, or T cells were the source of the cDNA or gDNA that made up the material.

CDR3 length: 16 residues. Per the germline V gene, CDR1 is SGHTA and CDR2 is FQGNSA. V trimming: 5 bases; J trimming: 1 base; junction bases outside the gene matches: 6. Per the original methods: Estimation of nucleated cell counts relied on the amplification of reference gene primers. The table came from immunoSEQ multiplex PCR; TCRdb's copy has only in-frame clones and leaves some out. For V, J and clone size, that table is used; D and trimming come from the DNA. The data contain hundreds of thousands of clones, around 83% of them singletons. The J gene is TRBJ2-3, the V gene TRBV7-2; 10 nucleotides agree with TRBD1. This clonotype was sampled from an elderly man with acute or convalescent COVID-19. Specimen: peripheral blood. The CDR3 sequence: CASSRVGTGGTDTQYF. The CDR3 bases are TGTGCCAGCAGCCGCGTCGGGACAGGGGGCACAGATACGCAGTATTTT.